This TCR beta chain was retrieved from a study of CD8 T cells in ankylosing spondylitis. Regarding the study as a whole: Ankylosing spondylitis blood appeared to be characterized by a TCR beta motif of 7 to 9 highly homologous variants.

Trimming shortened V by 11 bases and J by 0 bases, and 10 bases separated the two germline ends. In germline, CDR1 is SEHNR, CDR2 FQNEAQ (reference sequence). The CDR3 consists of 12 residues. TCRdb redid the calling of the 5' RACE reads with MiXCR, one entry per CDR3 protein. In the table there are some 140,000 distinct CDR3 sequences, more than 15% of which are singletons. Regarding this clonotype: The antigen remains unidentified.

The specimen sequenced was blood, either unsorted or a sorted T cell fraction (not recorded which). The clonotype originates from a male donor with ankylosing spondylitis. The chain links TRBV7-9 to TRBJ1-1; D gene ambiguous. The CDR3 DNA reads as TGTGCCTACACGCCCATGAACACTGAAGCTTTCTTT. Translating it yields CAYTPMNTEAFF. The full variable domain, completed using reference TRBV7-9 and TRBJ1-1, is DTGVSQNPRHKITKRGQNVTFRCDPISEHNRLYWYRQTLGQGPEFLTYFQNEAQLEKSRLLSDRFSAERPKGSFSTLEIQRTEQGDSAMYLCAYTPMNTEAFFGQGTRLTVV.